This paragraph reports one T cell receptor beta chain. Its cognate antigen is unknown. T-allo10 cells from the graft donor were described as anergic, host-alloantigen-specific, and alloantigen-specific suppressors. This sample stems from a study of type 1 regulatory T cells. Study at large: T-allo10 is a Tr1-enriched, alloantigen-specific CD4 T cell product made in vitro.

TCRdb independently ran MiXCR on the reads; one entry per CDR3 protein. The sample holds roughly 67,000 distinct CDR3 sequences; approximately 64% are singletons and the top ten take 6% to 9%. This clonotype was obtained from a human donor in good health. Material: cultured T cells, either the whole culture or a sorted T cell fraction (not recorded which). The subset: Tr1-enriched cell product generated in vitro against host alloantigens.

CDR3 protein: CATSGSRGPAGGEKLFF. CDR3 in DNA: TGTGCCACCAGCGGTAGTCGTGGCCCAGCCGGGGGTGAAAAACTGTTTTTT. V gene TRBV15 combines with J gene TRBJ1-4; D possibly corresponds to TRBD1 (5 bases). V was trimmed by 5 bases and J by 7 bases, leaving 23 bases between them. Germline V CDR1 and CDR2: LNHNV, YYDKDF (reference sequence). This CDR3 comprises 17 residues.